The present T cell receptor (beta chain) was sequenced within a study of somatic mutations in cytotoxic T cells in rheumatoid arthritis (TCRdb year 2017). Some background on the complete study: Before any treatment started and right after they were diagnosed, patients gave peripheral blood samples (around 30 ml EDTA). Some V beta antibody-stained T-cell populations were flow-sorted on a FACSAria II or Sony SH800 at nearly 100% purity, and sorted V beta1+ cells also underwent TCRB sequencing. Whether expanded CD8+ T-cell clones in untreated, newly diagnosed rheumatoid arthritis carry somatic mutations was the study question, and clonality was characterized with TCRB deep sequencing. TCRB deep sequencing covered approximately 64 patients with rheumatoid arthritis along with about 20 healthy controls. Patient and control groups had essentially identical median ages.

The immunoSEQ assay was applied to genomic DNA for TCRB CDR3 sequencing. The original pipeline was this. Only a few patient CD8+ clones larger than 1% matched published virus-specific TCRB sequences when compared against them. Only productive TCRB rearrangements were included in the analyses. Clonality was expressed as a Shannon entropy-based productive clonality index, with each clone defined by a unique TCRB CDR3 sequence. Repertoire overlap between two samples was calculated from the template counts of each clone relative to total templates per sample. A correlation with a Spearman r of over 0.55 was found between V-gene usage by flow cytometry and V-gene usage by TCRB sequencing. The table comes from immuneACCESS by way of TCRdb, which keeps in-frame sequences with V and J called. Part of the clones is missing from these tables; in studies checked, under half for an unresolved V gene and the rest for unknown reasons. Clone size and V and J calls were adopted from that table, with D and trimming inferred from the DNA. The sample table records under 20,000 clones; 65% to 80% of these occur just once. 25% to 30% of the sample is in the top ten clones.

Results the study describes overall, beyond this receptor: There was no significant difference in CD8+ T-cell clonality between rheumatoid arthritis patients and age-matched healthy controls. The expanded CD8+ clones had unknown antigen targets, and not appearing in virus-specific databases did not rule out that they were virus-specific. In about an eighth of the roughly 65 patients, more than 20% of CD8+ cells belonged to the largest CD8+ clone, while several identical CD8+ TCRB sequences were shared between blood and synovial fluid. CD8+ clonality increased with age in patients (Spearman r ≈ 0.5) but not in healthy controls.

CD4+ and CD8+ cells were isolated by positive magnetic bead selection on an AutoMACS, and purity was checked by flow cytometry. Clonal expansions were first screened by flow cytometry with a TCR V beta antibody panel, then characterized by TCRB deep sequencing of sorted CD8+ fractions. Peripheral blood mononuclear cells were obtained using density gradient separation with Ficoll-Paque PLUS. Nucleospin Tissue or Tissue XS kits were used to extract DNA from CD4-enriched, CD8-enriched or PBMC samples, and a Qubit 2.0 fluorometer was used for quantification. This clone was seen a handful of times. Which antigen it targets is not known. No base quality values were provided; no much bigger clone lies one nucleotide off. The sample consisted of CD8+ T cells sorted from blood. The receptor's source is an adult with rheumatoid arthritis.

CDR3 region: CASKSVRQPYEQYF. In nucleotide form, the sequence is TGTGCCAGCAAGTCGGTCCGGCAACCCTACGAGCAGTACTTC. This receptor chain uses TRBV21-1 and TRBJ2-7. TRBV21-1 is a listed pseudogene. The CDR3, cysteine through phenylalanine, is 14 amino acids long. Only the CDR3 region is kept as DNA, spanning 42 bases read in frame from base 1.